This note documents a single TCR beta chain sequence. The isolated RNA, all of it, was reverse transcribed, so expressed TCRB transcripts were what got sequenced. The data were produced by immunoSEQ multiplex PCR, yet TCRdb's version contains in-frame clones alone and is incomplete. Of approximately 330,000 clones listed, about 11% were seen once; the top ten hold about 0.015%. The data originate from a study of beta chain features in type 1 diabetes. Sorted CD4+ subsets: naive, central memory, regulatory, stem cell-like memory (CD45RO/CCR7/CD25/CD127/CD95/CD27 panel). CDR3 length equals 14 residues. V was cut by 6 bases and J by 10 bases, with 21 bases left in between. CDR1 and CDR2 (germline): MRHNA, SNTAGT.

The TCR originated in a woman younger than 45 in good health. The material sequenced was naive CD4+ T cells from blood. The gene calls are TRBV6-4 and TRBJ1-2, with D possibly TRBD1 on 5 matching bases. CDR3: CASRGGGFRIYYTF. The DNA of the CDR3 is TGTGCCAGCAGGGGGGGAGGCTTTCGTATCTACTACACCTTC.